A single sample gave rise to the 17 T cell receptor beta chains below, sequenced in a study of read filtering for tumor transcriptome and immune sequencing. This library used roughly 0.4 ug RNA and molecular barcoded adaptors spanning alpha/delta and beta/gamma chains. TCRdb ran MiXCR on the reads and lists one entry per CDR3 protein. This table has approximately 37,000 distinct CDR3 sequences, 13% to 15% appearing once. Sequencing input: a population of CD138-negative cells sorted from bone marrow. The receptors originated from a donor aged 40 or older with multiple myeloma.

This clonotype appeared many times. The J gene is TRBJ2-5, the V gene TRBV30; TRBD2 might be the D (6 bases). The CDR3 has 13 amino acids. With 4 bases removed from V and 5 bases from J, the gap between germline ends came to 14 bases. Germline assignment: CDR1 GTSNPN and CDR2 SVGIG (reference sequence). The CDR3 here is CAWTPGLAETQYF. The CDR3 coding sequence is TGTGCCTGGACCCCCGGGCTAGCGGAGACCCAGTACTTC. The whole variable domain, filled in from reference TRBV30 and TRBJ2-5, reads SQTIHQWPATLVQPVGSPLSLECTVEGTSNPNLYWYRQAAGRGLQLLFYSVGIGQISSEVPQNLSASRPQDRQFILSSKKLLLSDSGFYLCAWTPGLAETQYFGPGTRLLVL.

At least ten counts were recorded for this clonotype. The chain has TRBV7-9 and TRBJ2-7; TRBD1 agrees at 7 bases. J was trimmed by 2 bases and V by 2 bases; bases with no gene match: 6. CDR3 length: 15 residues. Germline loops: CDR1 SEHNR, CDR2 FQNEAQ (reference sequence). Written as DNA, the CDR3 is TGTGCCAGCAGCTTAAAGCGTGGGACAGCCTACGAGCAGTACTTC. Encoded protein: CASSLKRGTAYEQYF.

This clonotype was seen repeatedly, ten times or more. The V and J genes are TRBV28 and TRBJ2-3, with TRBD1 as a possible D gene (5 bases). Trimming took 5 bases from V and 5 from J, leaving 17 bases between them. This CDR3 has 15 residues. Germline V lookup: CDR1 MDHEN, CDR2 SYDVKM. CDR3 DNA: TGTGCCAGCAGTGTTAGCTCCCGAAGGGGAGATACGCAGTATTTT. This codes for CASSVSSRRGDTQYF.

This clonotype was counted a few times. Compared with germline, one end of the junction differs, possibly owing to a read error. V usage is TRBV7-9 and J usage is TRBJ2-2; possible D gene TRBD2, 5 bases. The germline V gene has CDR1 SEHNR and CDR2 FQNEAQ (reference sequence). This CDR3 has 15 residues. The DNA of the CDR3 is TGTGCCAGCAGCCTCTCTGGGGTTGATACCGGGGAGCTGCTTTTT. It encodes CASSLSGVDTGELLF.

This clonotype showed up just a few times. This chain links TRBV10-1 with TRBJ1-3; D is uncertain. The CDR3 length is 13 residues. CDR1 is WNHNN and CDR2 is SYGVQD in the germline V gene (reference sequence). Trimming cost V 5 bases and J 2 bases, with 7 bases left between them. The CDR3 sequence: CASSSGAGNTIYF. The DNA for the CDR3 is TGCGCCAGCAGTTCTGGAGCTGGAAACACCATATATTTT.

This clonotype came up many times. V usage is TRBV5-1 and J usage is TRBJ2-6; 7 bases agree with TRBD2. CDR1 and CDR2 from the germline V gene are SGHRS and YFSETQ. The CDR3 contains 18 residues. Trimming at V came to 6 bases and at J to 3 bases, leaving 15 bases not matched to a gene. The CDR3 sequence: CASNYFGGGVDGANVLTF. The CDR3, as DNA: TGCGCCAGCAACTACTTTGGGGGGGGAGTTGATGGGGCCAACGTCCTGACTTTC.

Ten or more counts support this clonotype. The chain is built from TRBV11-2 and TRBJ2-2; either TRBD1 or TRBD2 may fit D (5 bases each). V shed 3 bases and J shed 4 bases, with 12 bases lying between them. CDR3 length: 15 residues. Germline CDR1 SGHAT, CDR2 FQNNGV. CDR3 sequence reads: CASSFWGAGTGELFF. The CDR3 bases are TGTGCCAGCAGCTTTTGGGGCGCGGGCACCGGGGAGCTGTTTTTT.

This clonotype was seen many times. This chain connects TRBV7-9 to TRBJ2-3; D call uncertain. The CDR3 covers 13 residues. Trimming took 5 bases from V and 3 from J, leaving 9 bases between them. Germline CDR1 is SEHNR and CDR2 is FQNEAQ (reference sequence). The CDR3 region is CASSLMITDTQYF. Here the CDR3 DNA reads TGTGCCAGCAGCCTAATGATAACAGATACGCAGTATTTT.

On this clonotype: This may be a read error, as it is one base from a much larger clone. Here the CDR3 reads CASSQEAGVAYEQYF. The CDR3 coding sequence is TGTGCCAGCAGCCAAGAGGCGGGGGTGGCCTACGAGCAGTACTTC. V usage is TRBV4-2 and J usage is TRBJ2-7; 7 bases agree with TRBD2. The CDR3 runs to 15 residues. Looked up from germline, CDR1 is LGHNA and CDR2 is YNFKEQ. Germline trimming cut 0 bases from V and 2 bases from J; bases unmatched to any gene: 4.

This clonotype was seen ten or more times. As DNA, the CDR3 is TGTGCCAGCAGACTAGGGGTCGGGGCCAACGTCCTGACTTTC. Translating it yields CASRLGVGANVLTF. The rearrangement links TRBV6-5 to TRBJ2-6; D might be TRBD1 or TRBD2, each matching 5 bases. V dropped 6 bases and J dropped 4 bases, with 10 bases sitting between them. Germline CDR1 is MNHEY and CDR2 is SVGAGI. CDR3 size: 14 residues.

The chain joins TRBV20-1 to TRBJ2-7, with 9 bases that match TRBD1. This CDR3 has 13 amino acids. Germline-derived CDR1 and CDR2 are DFQATT and SNEGSKA (reference sequence). J lost 2 bases, V lost 6 bases, and 5 bases had no gene match. The CDR3 protein is CSAGDRETYEQYF. The CDR3 coding sequence is TGCAGTGCGGGGGACAGGGAAACCTACGAGCAGTACTTC.

On this clonotype: Just one base apart from a much larger clone, this may be a read error. The chain combines TRBV27 with TRBJ2-3; D gene unclear. This CDR3 contains 15 residues. The V gene lost 4 bases and the J gene lost 3 bases, with 14 bases spanning the gap. Germline CDR1 is MNHEY and CDR2 is SMNVEV (reference sequence). The CDR3 region has the DNA TGTGCCAGCAGTTCACCAATGGTCCCGACAGATACGCAGTATTTT. It is translated as CASSSPMVPTDTQYF.

This clonotype was recorded many times. One junction end does not reproduce the germline sequence, and a read error may be involved. This sequence joins TRBV5-1 and TRBJ2-1, with TRBD1 identical over 9 bases. In germline, CDR1 is SGHRS, CDR2 YFSETQ. The CDR3 contains 15 residues. CDR3 protein: CASSLGDRARNEQLF. CDR3 sequence (DNA): TGCGCCAGCAGCTTGGGGGACAGGGCTAGAAATGAGCAGCTCTTC. Full variable domain (outside the CDR3, taken from reference TRBV5-1 and TRBJ2-1): KAGVTQTPRYLIKTRGQQVTLSCSPISGHRSVSWYQQTPGQGLQFLFEYFSETQRNKGNFPGRFSGRQFSNSRSEMNVSTLELGDSALYLCASSLGDRARNEQLFGPGTRLTVL.

Here the CDR3 reads CASSARKDRDRIANTGELFF. Written as DNA, the CDR3 is TGCGCCAGCAGCGCCCGAAAGGACAGGGATCGTATTGCGAACACCGGGGAGCTGTTTTTT. This rearrangement joins TRBV4-3 to TRBJ2-2, with 8 nucleotides matching TRBD1. Per germline, CDR1 LGHNA and CDR2 YSLEER. V dropped 5 bases and J dropped 0; count of bases not matched to a gene: 17. This CDR3 is 20 amino acids long.

This clonotype was seen ten or more times. The V call is TRBV7-3, the J call TRBJ2-3, with 10 bases fitting TRBD2. The CDR3 has 15 amino acids. Germline values: CDR1 SGHTA, CDR2 FQGTGA. Trimming removed 4 bases from V and 5 bases from J; junction bases left unmatched: 6. The CDR3 sequence is CASSSLAGAGDTQYF. The CDR3 DNA reads TGTGCCAGCAGCTCGCTAGCGGGGGCCGGAGATACGCAGTATTTT.

This clonotype came up many times. V usage is TRBV28 and J usage is TRBJ1-5; weak D call: TRBD1 (5 bases). Trimming stripped 7 bases from V and 7 bases from J, with 23 bases between. Germline V lookup: CDR1 MDHEN, CDR2 SYDVKM. The CDR3 has 16 residues. CDR3 nucleotides: TGTGCCAGCAATTCCCTAGTGGGGGGGGTTAGGCAGCCCCAGCATTTT. Its translation: CASNSLVGGVRQPQHF.

The table lists this clonotype with many counts. The chain links TRBV12-3 or TRBV12-4 to TRBJ1-1; unclear D gene. V lost 2 bases and J 2 bases, leaving 9 bases between the germline ends. The CDR3 is 14 amino acids. CDR3 nucleotides: TGTGCCAGCAGTTTAAGCCAAGCTAACACTGAAGCTTTCTTT. Amino acids: CASSLSQANTEAFF.